A single sample is the source of the 7 T cell receptor beta chains below, sequenced in a study of blood T cell repertoires in COVID-19. Produced via immunoSEQ multiplex PCR; TCRdb's table is partial and in-frame only. This sample has more than 70,000 clones, with roughly nine tenths found just once. Sequencing used peripheral blood. The receptor source for this set is a middle-aged man with acute or convalescent COVID-19.

This clone was seen a few times. The chain is built from TRBV19 and TRBJ2-1, with 9 bases that match TRBD2. In germline, CDR1 is LNHDA, CDR2 SQIVND (reference sequence). The CDR3 has 13 amino acids. Losses at the gene ends were 8 bases for V and 9 bases for J; bases not matched to a gene: 8. The CDR3 protein is CASRRGLATEQFF. In DNA, the CDR3 is TGTGCCAGTCGGCGTGGACTAGCGACTGAGCAGTTCTTC.

V usage is TRBV6-5 and J usage is TRBJ2-2; 8 nucleotides line up with TRBD2. Trimming removed 7 bases from V and 6 bases from J; junction bases left unmatched: 7. In germline, CDR1 is MNHEY, CDR2 SVGAGI. This CDR3 contains 14 residues. CDR3 in DNA: TGTGCCAGCACCGGGGGACTAGATCCCGGGGAGCTGTTTTTT. Residues: CASTGGLDPGELFF.

This clone has more than one count but fewer than ten. V and J are TRBV27 and TRBJ2-7, with TRBD1 matching over 9 bases. This CDR3 region has 16 residues. Germline lookup yields CDR1 MNHEY and CDR2 SMNVEV (reference sequence). Losses at the gene ends were 2 bases for V and 4 bases for J; bases not matched to a gene: 9. The CDR3 DNA is TGTGCCAGCAGTTTACTCCGGGGACAGGGCTTTTACGAGCAGTACTTC. Translated: CASSLLRGQGFYEQYF.

The V call is TRBV30, the J call TRBJ1-2; the match to TRBD1 covers 8 bases. There are 16 residues in the CDR3. Germline assignment: CDR1 GTSNPN and CDR2 SVGIG (reference sequence). V shed 4 bases, J shed 8 bases, and the junction held 18 bases outside the gene matches. The CDR3 region has the DNA TGTGCCTGGATGAGCGGGACAGGCGCTTTATTGGAAGGCTACACCTTC. Its translation: CAWMSGTGALLEGYTF.

The rearrangement joins TRBV19 to TRBJ1-5; TRBD1 matches 8 bases. V shed 8 bases, J shed 2 bases, and the junction held 11 bases outside the gene matches. The germline V gene has CDR1 LNHDA and CDR2 SQIVND (reference sequence). The CDR3 covers 16 residues. CDR3 coding DNA: TGTGCCAGTGAAGGCGACAGGGGAATTGGCAATCAGCCCCAGCATTTT. Translated, it gives CASEGDRGIGNQPQHF.

V and J are TRBV7-8 and TRBJ2-2; D possibly corresponds to TRBD1 (6 bases). There are 17 residues in the CDR3. Trimming took off 8 bases at V and 0 bases at J, with 19 bases between the two ends. In germline, CDR1 is SGHVS, CDR2 FQNEAQ. CDR3 bases: TGTGCCAGCGTTTTTCGCAGGGGAAGTTCGAACACCGGGGAGCTGTTTTTT. Translated, it gives CASVFRRGSSNTGELFF.

This chain connects TRBV5-8 to TRBJ1-5, with 7 bases lining up with TRBD1. The trim removed 4 bases at V and 0 bases at J, leaving 7 bases unmatched. CDR3 size: 16 residues. Germline V gene sequence: CDR1 SGHTS, CDR2 YDEGEE. The CDR3 DNA reads TGTGCCAGCAGCGGAGGGACAGTGTATAGCAATCAGCCCCAGCATTTT. Translation: CASSGGTVYSNQPQHF. Complete variable domain (other parts from reference TRBV5-8 and TRBJ1-5): EAGVTQSPTHLIKTRGQQATLRCSPISGHTSVYWYQQALGLGLQFLLWYDEGEERNRGNFPPRFSGRQFPNYSSELNVNALELEDSALYLCASSGGTVYSNQPQHFGDGTRLSIL.